This T cell receptor beta chain was sequenced in a study of cytomegalovirus exposure and HLA in healthy donors. Study-wide findings and caveats: An ancestry cluster, one associated with Asian ancestry, reportedly showed fewer N-insertions than the roughly 670-donor mean in a later analysis. A link between a missense DCLRE1C variant and TCR beta V- and J-gene trimming emerged from a later analysis.

This CDR3 region has 15 residues. The trim removed 8 bases at V and 1 base at J, leaving 10 bases unmatched. Germline-derived CDR1 and CDR2 are MDHEN and SYDVKM. Those who donated were healthy bone marrow donors. Donors sampled were nominally healthy, though unrecorded immune exposures were likely. In the PCR, 60 Vbeta and 13 Jbeta primers were used. TCRdb keeps only in-frame clones here, not all; method: immunoSEQ multiplex PCR. Of 110,000 or so clones listed, 77% are singletons. This clone was seen just once. Its antigen is unknown. The V gene is TRBV28, the J gene TRBJ2-7, with TRBD2 identical over 8 bases. The source is a man aged 50-60 years in good health and CMV-seropositive. Sequencing was performed on PBMCs. The CDR3 DNA is TGTGCCAGCGGACCCCACGGGGGGGGATCCTACGAGCAGTACTTC. Its translation: CASGPHGGGSYEQYF. The entire variable domain, with the rest obtained from reference TRBV28 and TRBJ2-7, is as follows: DVKVTQSSRYLVKRTGEKVFLECVQDMDHENMFWYRQDPGLGLRLIYFSYDVKMKEKGDIPEGYSVSREKKERFSLILESASTNQTSMYLCASGPHGGGSYEQYFGPGTRLTVT.